Following are 8 T cell receptor beta chains from one sample sequenced in a study of beta chain features in type 1 diabetes. The sequenced template was cDNA made from the entire isolated RNA. TCRdb keeps only in-frame clones here, not all; method: immunoSEQ multiplex PCR. The repertoire includes under 250,000 clones, over 12% of them detected once, and around 0.03% sits in the top ten. Material: naive CD4+ T cells from blood. These receptors were collected from a woman aged 40-49 years in good health.

The chain carries TRBV5-1 and TRBJ1-1; no reliable D call. Germline V gene lookup returns CDR1 SGHRS and CDR2 YFSETQ. V shed 0 bases and J shed 11 bases, with 14 bases lying between them. The CDR3 is made up of 13 amino acids. The DNA of the CDR3 is TGCGCCAGCAGCTTGGACGGGAACGGAGACGCTTTCTTT. Translation gives CASSLDGNGDAFF.

V is TRBV7-6 and J is TRBJ1-4; 8 bases align to TRBD1. CDR3 length: 16 residues. V lost 5 bases, J lost 8 bases, and 13 bases stayed unmatched. CDR1 and CDR2 (germline): SGHVS, FNYEAQ. CDR3 bases: TGTGCCAGCAGCACCGGCAGGGGGCAGGGGGAAGAAAAACTGTTTTTT. Translation gives CASSTGRGQGEEKLFF. Variable domain in full (rest from reference TRBV7-6 and TRBJ1-4): GAGVSQSPRYKVTKRGQDVALRCDPISGHVSLYWYRQALGQGPEFLTYFNYEAQQDKSGLPNDRFSAERPEGSISTLTIQRTEQRDSAMYRCASSTGRGQGEEKLFFGSGTQLSVL.

This clone appeared a few times. Different DNA sequences within this sample yield the same CDR3. The chain is built from TRBV4-3 and TRBJ2-1; 8 nucleotides line up with TRBD2. Germline V CDR1 and CDR2: LGHNA, YSLEER. Trimming removed 1 base from V and 6 bases from J; junction bases left unmatched: 2. The CDR3 contains 14 residues. The CDR3 here is CASSQAGGPNEQFF. In nucleotides, the CDR3 is TGCGCCAGCAGCCAAGCGGGGGGGCCCAATGAGCAGTTCTTC.

This clone was recorded a few times. The rearrangement joins TRBV11-2 to TRBJ1-2; a weak D match, TRBD1 (6 bases). Germline V CDR1 and CDR2: SGHAT, FQNNGV. Between the trimmed V and J ends, which lost 6 bases and 7 bases, there was a span of 15 bases. This CDR3 contains 13 residues. DNA for the CDR3: TGTGCCAGCAGGCTCTCAGGGGATCCTGGCTACACCTTC. It specifies CASRLSGDPGYTF.

A few counts support this clone. The chain has TRBV5-6 and TRBJ2-1; possibly TRBD2 for D (5 bases). There are 11 residues in the CDR3. Germline CDR1 SGHDT, CDR2 YYEEEE. V was trimmed by 5 bases and J by 13 bases, leaving 13 bases between them. This CDR3 reads CASSSPGTQFF. The CDR3 DNA reads TGTGCCAGCAGTTCTCCGGGAACCCAGTTCTTC.

The table lists this clone with a few counts. The sample contains more than one DNA sequence encoding this CDR3. J is TRBJ2-3 and V is TRBV18, with 7 positions matching TRBD1. The length of the CDR3 is 15 residues. Losses at the gene ends were 6 bases for V and 3 bases for J; bases not matched to a gene: 9. Germline V gene data show CDR1 as KGHSH and CDR2 as LQKENI. CDR3 in DNA: TGTGCCAGCTCCCCGAGACAGGGTAGTACAGATACGCAGTATTTT. Its translation: CASSPRQGSTDTQYF. The full variable domain, completed using reference TRBV18 and TRBJ2-3, is NAGVMQNPRHLVRRRGQEARLRCSPMKGHSHVYWYRQLPEEGLKFMVYLQKENIIDESGMPKERFSAEFPKEGPSILRIQQVVRGDSAAYFCASSPRQGSTDTQYFGPGTRLTVL.

This rearrangement joins TRBV7-2 to TRBJ2-2, with 11 positions matching TRBD2. With 4 bases clipped from V and 7 bases from J, the junction kept 5 bases outside the gene matches. The germline gives CDR1 SGHTA, CDR2 FQGNSA. The length of the CDR3 is 15 residues. The CDR3 DNA reads as TGTGCCAGCAGCTCCGAGGGACTAGCGGACGGGGAGCTGTTTTTT. Translated: CASSSEGLADGELFF.

This clone showed up just a few times. The J gene is TRBJ1-5, the V gene TRBV4-3; 8 bases align to TRBD1. V lost 9 bases and J lost 15; bases outside the gene matches: 19. Germline V CDR1 and CDR2: LGHNA, YSLEER. This CDR3 comprises 14 residues. CDR3 protein: CASVTGATFNYRHF. CDR3 sequence (DNA): TGCGCCAGTGTGACAGGGGCGACTTTCAACTACCGGCATTTT.